The rows below give T cell receptor beta chains drawn from one sample of a study of shared clonotypes between healthy human individuals. TCRdb's copy holds only in-frame clones and misses some; the assay was immunoSEQ multiplex PCR. The sample yields some 2.1 million clones, just over 90% seen once. The sequencing sample was made of naive CD8+ T cells from PBMCs. Receptors were obtained from a man between 18 and 35 years old in good health. Some clones in this sample may be carry-over from other donors' samples. CDR3s include the opening cysteine and the closing phenylalanine or tryptophan. D genes are given only for firm matches. Some rows mark clone size as missing; the rest say once, few, many or name a class of expanded clone.

abundance	d_gene	j_gene	v_gene	CDR3nt	CDR3aa
once	.	TRBJ2-7	TRBV7-9	TGTGCCAGCAGCTTAGAACGGGAGACCTACGAGCAGTACTTC	CASSLERETYEQYF
.	.	TRBJ1-5	TRBV5-8	TGTGCCAGCAGCTTTACCGGGGAGGCCAATCAGCCCCAGCATTTT	CASSFTGEANQPQHF
.	.	TRBJ1-2	TRBV6-1	TGTGCCAGCAGTGAAGGCCTTGGGATCGCGCTCTATGGCTACACCTTC	CASSEGLGIALYGYTF
.	TRBD2	TRBJ2-1	TRBV29-1	TGCAGCGCTGAGTCCCCGGGACTAGCGCGACTAGTCCAGTTCTTC	CSAESPGLARLVQFF
.	.	TRBJ2-7	TRBV6-5	TGTGCCAGCAGTCTACGGATAGACAATGCCTACGAGCAGTACTTC	CASSLRIDNAYEQYF
.	.	TRBJ1-1	TRBV13	TGTGCCAGCAGCTTTAATTCCCCCCGAGCTTTCTTT	CASSFNSPRAFF
.	.	TRBJ1-3	TRBV4-1	TGCGCCAGCAGCCCCCCGGGCAGGGAAGGCTCTGGAAACACCATATATTTT	CASSPPGREGSGNTIYF
.	.	TRBJ1-1	TRBV9	TGTGCCAGCAGCGAACCGCCGGACACGGGGAACACTGAAGCTTTCTTT	CASSEPPDTGNTEAFF
.	.	TRBJ2-7	TRBV2	TGTGCCAGCAGTGAGTTTCGGGGGCTCTACGAGCAGTACTTC	CASSEFRGLYEQYF
.	TRBD1	TRBJ2-1	TRBV11-1	TGTGCCAGCAGTTCGGACAGGGCAACTTGGTACAATGAGCAGTTCTTC	CASSSDRATWYNEQFF
.	TRBD2	TRBJ2-5	TRBV6-1	TGTGCCGGCAGTGAAAATACTAGCGGGAGAAGTGGAGAGACCCAGTACTTC	CAGSENTSGRSGETQYF
.	TRBD1	TRBJ2-7	TRBV7-9	TGTGCCAGCAGTTTCCCCACCAGCTCCGGGACAGGGGGATACGAGCAGTACTTC	CASSFPTSSGTGGYEQYF
.	.	TRBJ2-1	TRBV7-3	TGTGCCAGCAGCTTAGGGCAAACCGAGAAGACCTACAATGAGCAGTTCTTC	CASSLGQTEKTYNEQFF
once	.	TRBJ2-7	TRBV2	TGTGCCAGCAGTGCCCCATCATCCTACGAGCAGTACTTC	CASSAPSSYEQYF
.	.	TRBJ1-1	TRBV5-1	TGCGCCAGCAGCTTGGAAGGGTTGGGGAAATGGACTGAAGCTTTCTTT	CASSLEGLGKWTEAFF
.	TRBD2	TRBJ2-2	TRBV30	TGTGCCTGGAGCCCCACGGGACTAGTGGGGGAGCTGTTTTTT	CAWSPTGLVGELFF
.	TRBD2	TRBJ2-3	TRBV9	TGTGCCAGCAGCACCCGGACTAGCTGGGATACGCAGTATTTT	CASSTRTSWDTQYF
.	.	TRBJ1-1	TRBV28	TGTGCCAGCAGTTTAAGGGCCACTGAAGCTTTCTTT	CASSLRATEAFF
once	.	TRBJ2-2	TRBV27	TGTGCCAGCAGTTTTCGGGTCTTCTACGGGGAGCTGTTTTTT	CASSFRVFYGELFF
.	TRBD2	TRBJ2-5	TRBV28	TGTGCCAGCCGGGACTACCTTAACTCCCAAGAGACCCAGTACTTC	CASRDYLNSQETQYF
.	TRBD2	TRBJ2-7	TRBV28	TGTGCCAGCAGTCCGGGACTAGCGCCCTCCTGGGAGCAGTACTTC	CASSPGLAPSWEQYF
.	TRBD1	TRBJ2-3	TRBV28	TGTGCCAGCAGTTTGGAACAGGGGTTGACAGATACGCAGTATTTT	CASSLEQGLTDTQYF
.	TRBD2	TRBJ2-7	TRBV27	TGTGCCAGCAGTGCGGGACTAGCGGGATACGAGCAGTACTTC	CASSAGLAGYEQYF
.	.	TRBJ1-2	TRBV7-9	TGTGCCAGCAGCTTCGGTAACTGGTCACGATATGGCTACACCTTC	CASSFGNWSRYGYTF
once	.	TRBJ1-5	TRBV2	TGTGCCAGCAGTATCCCGGGACCCTTACAGCCCCAGCATTTT	CASSIPGPLQPQHF
.	.	TRBJ2-1	TRBV27	TGTGCCAGCAGTTTAGCTGTTGGGGGCATAGGCGATGAGCAGTTCTTC	CASSLAVGGIGDEQFF
.	TRBD1	TRBJ1-5	TRBV10-2	TGCGCCAGCAGCGGGGACAGGCTTAGCAATCAGCCCCAGCATTTT	CASSGDRLSNQPQHF
.	.	TRBJ2-2	TRBV28	TGTGCCAGCAGCCGGGACCCAGAAGGTCCCGGGGAGCTGTTTTTT	CASSRDPEGPGELFF
.	.	TRBJ2-7	TRBV7-9	TGTGCCAGCAGCCTATCGTACGAGCAGTACTTC	CASSLSYEQYF
.	.	TRBJ2-3	TRBV13	TGTGCCAGCAGCCAGAGGACTCACACAGATACGCAGTATTTT	CASSQRTHTDTQYF
.	.	TRBJ2-2	TRBV29-1	TGCAGCGCGGTGAAGCAGGGCACGAACACCGGGGAGCTGTTTTTT	CSAVKQGTNTGELFF
.	.	TRBJ1-1	TRBV4-1	TGCGCCAGCAGCCCCTACCCGGGTAGCACTGAAGCTTTCTTT	CASSPYPGSTEAFF
.	TRBD2	TRBJ2-7	TRBV5-8	TGTGCCAGCAGCTTGGTACCGGGAGGCGAGCAGTACTTC	CASSLVPGGEQYF
.	TRBD1	TRBJ2-2	TRBV30	TGTGCCTGGTCCCACCTGCCGGGACAGGGTTTGGTCCCCGGGGAGCTGTTTTTT	CAWSHLPGQGLVPGELFF
.	TRBD1	TRBJ2-7	TRBV7-8	TGTGCCAGCAGCTTAGCCGAGGGGGCAGGGTCCTACGAGCAGTACTTC	CASSLAEGAGSYEQYF
.	TRBD2	TRBJ2-1	TRBV30	TGTGCCTGGAGTGTGGTAGCGGGTGAGCTGCAGTTCTTC	CAWSVVAGELQFF
.	.	TRBJ2-2	TRBV9	TGTGCCAGCAGCACCCCTGTGGACAGCATCGCGAACACCGGGGAGCTGTTTTTT	CASSTPVDSIANTGELFF
.	TRBD1	TRBJ2-7	TRBV15	TGTGCCACCAGCAGAGAAGGGACAGGGGAAAGCCCCTACGAGCAGTACTTC	CATSREGTGESPYEQYF
.	.	TRBJ2-7	TRBV9	TGTGCCAGCAGCGTAGGTGTAGTCAGCTCCTACGAGCAGTACTTC	CASSVGVVSSYEQYF
.	.	TRBJ2-7	TRBV11-2	TGTGCCAGCAGCTTAGTCGCGGCCTACGAGCAGTACTTC	CASSLVAAYEQYF
.	.	TRBJ1-1	TRBV5-1	TGCGCCAGCAGCTTCTGGGACCCCGGGGCGAACACTGAAGCTTTCTTT	CASSFWDPGANTEAFF
.	TRBD1	TRBJ2-5	TRBV15	TGTGCCACCAGCCCTTCCGACTGGACAGGGGAAGAGACCCAGTACTTC	CATSPSDWTGEETQYF
.	.	TRBJ2-2	TRBV7-9	TGTGCCAGCAGCCGCCTCCGGGACCCGAACACCGGGGAGCTGTTTTTT	CASSRLRDPNTGELFF
.	.	TRBJ1-1	TRBV2	TGTGCCAGCTTCAAAACCGGGGTGAACACTGAAGCTTTCTTT	CASFKTGVNTEAFF
.	.	TRBJ1-1	TRBV27	TGTGCCAGCAGTCCCACTGGGTTTTTTCTGGCTGAGGCAGCTTTCTTT	CASSPTGFFLAEAAFF
.	TRBD2	TRBJ2-1	TRBV25-1	TGTGCCAGCAGTGAATACCCCGGACTAGCGGCTAACAATGAGCAGTTCTTC	CASSEYPGLAANNEQFF
.	.	TRBJ1-2	TRBV19	TGTGCCAGTAGTATTACCTGGACACCACAGGGCGCTAACTATGGCTACACCTTC	CASSITWTPQGANYGYTF
once	.	TRBJ2-1	TRBV9	TGTGCCAGCAGCCCCCCGGATAACAATGAGCAGTTCTTC	CASSPPDNNEQFF
.	.	TRBJ1-2	TRBV7-9	TGTGCCAGCAGCTTATTATCCGAGAACTATGGCTACACCTTC	CASSLLSENYGYTF
.	.	TRBJ2-1	TRBV6-5	TGTGCCAGCAGTTACGCGTGGAACAATGAGCAGTTCTTC	CASSYAWNNEQFF
once	TRBD1	TRBJ2-1	TRBV11-2	TGTGCCAGCAGCTTAGACCCGATAGGGGGCAACTACAATGAGCAGTTCTTC	CASSLDPIGGNYNEQFF
.	.	TRBJ2-1	TRBV6-1	TGTGCCAGCAGTGCAGGGGGCGGGAGTCCCTACAATGAGCAGTTCTTC	CASSAGGGSPYNEQFF
once	TRBD1	TRBJ2-7	TRBV7-8	TGTGCCAGCAGCCCGGACAGGGGCGGGGAGCAGTACTTC	CASSPDRGGEQYF